Listed below are T cell receptor beta chains from one sample, sequenced in a study of blood T cells in healthy people across ages. Using its own MiXCR run on the 5' RACE reads, TCRdb lists one record per CDR3 protein. The sample contains about 780,000 distinct CDR3 sequences, about 45% of which appear only once. Sequences were obtained from blood. The receptor source for this set is an elderly man in good health. Both conserved end residues are part of each CDR3. The order of the fields is clone size, V gene, D gene, J gene, CDR3 protein, CDR3 DNA. D genes are given only for firm matches. Clone size is not always given. Where it is, it says once, few, many or a class for expanded clones.

NA	TRBV7-3	NA	TRBJ2-6	CASSAGTALPHSGANVLTF	TGTGCCAGCAGCGCGGGGACAGCTTTACCCCACTCTGGGGCCAACGTCCTGACTTTC
few	TRBV3-1	NA	TRBJ2-3	CASSQGRAGEATQYF	TGTGCCAGCAGCCAGGGGAGAGCGGGTGAGGCCACGCAGTATTTT
few	TRBV18	NA	TRBJ2-3	CASSPNPGDTQYF	TGTGCCAGCTCACCCAACCCCGGAGATACGCAGTATTTT
NA	TRBV6-1	TRBD1	TRBJ2-7	CASSEARGFSYEQYF	TGTGCCAGCAGTGAAGCCAGGGGGTTCTCCTACGAGCAGTACTTC
few	TRBV7-9	NA	TRBJ2-7	CASSLDQGRLAHEQYF	TGTGCCAGCAGCTTAGATCAGGGAAGGCTAGCCCACGAGCAGTACTTC
many	TRBV6-6	NA	TRBJ2-1	CASSKVAYEQFF	TGTGCCAGCAGTAAGGTAGCGTATGAGCAGTTCTTC
many	TRBV15	TRBD2	TRBJ2-3	CATSRVLAGGTDTQYF	TGTGCCACCAGCAGAGTTCTAGCGGGGGGCACAGATACGCAGTATTTT
few	TRBV21-1	NA	TRBJ2-5	CASSPGRAPRETQYF	TGTGCCAGCAGCCCCGGTCGGGCCCCAAGAGAGACCCAGTACTTC
few	TRBV5-4	TRBD2	TRBJ2-7	CASSSLLAGGLAEQYF	TGTGCCAGCAGCTCGCTACTAGCGGGAGGACTTGCCGAGCAGTACTTC
NA	TRBV5-1	NA	TRBJ2-7	CASSLVQGTDYEQYF	TGCGCCAGCAGCTTGGTTCAGGGGACCGACTACGAGCAGTACTTC
NA	TRBV12-3/TRBV12-4	NA	TRBJ2-4	CASSFTENIQYF	TGTGCCAGCAGTTTCACAGAAAACATTCAGTACTTC
NA	TRBV3-1	NA	TRBJ1-1	CASSHAGNTDGTFF	TGTGCCAGCAGCCACGCCGGGAATACCGATGGGACTTTCTTT
NA	TRBV20-1	TRBD1	TRBJ1-2	CSAGQGEGYTF	TGCAGTGCAGGACAGGGAGAGGGCTACACCTTC
many	TRBV7-2	TRBD2	TRBJ2-1	CASSLDRLAAYNEQFF	TGTGCCAGCAGCTTAGATCGTCTAGCGGCCTACAATGAGCAGTTCTTC
few	TRBV7-9	TRBD1	TRBJ2-1	CASTPRAGGYEQFF	TGTGCCAGCACCCCAAGGGCAGGGGGATATGAGCAGTTCTTC
NA	TRBV2	NA	TRBJ2-5	CASSVFGQETQYF	TGTGCCAGCAGTGTTTTCGGGCAAGAGACCCAGTACTTC
NA	TRBV9	TRBD2	TRBJ2-1	CASTGTSGYNEQFF	TGTGCCAGCACCGGGACTAGCGGTTACAATGAGCAGTTCTTC
few	TRBV3-1	TRBD2	TRBJ2-7	CASSQRLLADLEQYF	TGTGCCAGCAGCCAAAGGTTACTAGCGGACCTAGAGCAGTACTTC
few	TRBV21-1	NA	TRBJ2-7	CASSKGGDRGTHYEQYF	TGTGCCAGCAGCAAAGGGGGGGACAGGGGTACCCATTACGAGCAGTACTTC
NA	TRBV4-2	TRBD2	TRBJ2-2	CASSLHGTRNTGELFF	TGTGCCAGCAGCCTCCACGGGACTAGGAACACCGGGGAGCTGTTTTTT
NA	TRBV5-1	NA	TRBJ1-6	CASSREGFDSPLHF	TGCGCCAGCAGCCGCGAGGGATTTGATTCACCCCTCCACTTT
NA	TRBV4-3	TRBD2	TRBJ2-3	CASSQDPRGATDTQYF	TGCGCCAGCAGCCAAGACCCGCGGGGGGCAACAGATACGCAGTATTTT
NA	TRBV20-1	NA	TRBJ2-6	CSALEYSNVLTF	TGCAGTGCCCTCGAGTATTCCAACGTCCTGACTTTC
many	TRBV14	NA	TRBJ2-1	CASSRGWNEQFF	TGTGCCAGCAGCCGCGGGTGGAATGAGCAGTTCTTC